This T cell receptor beta chain was retrieved from a study of identical twins. Findings and limits, study-wide: Part of the zero-insertion signal could reflect confounding by invariant MAIT and iNKT cells.

TCRdb re-called the 5' RACE reads through MiXCR, storing one row per CDR3 protein. The data show roughly 250,000 distinct CDR3 sequences, 11% to 15% seen once. Concerning this clonotype itself: Its target is not known.

All donors comprised healthy Caucasians. CDR1 is MNHEY, CDR2 SVGEGT, per germline. The V and J ends lost 6 bases and 6 bases, in that order; junction bases with no gene match: 10. This CDR3 comprises 15 residues. The genes are TRBV6-2 or TRBV6-3 and TRBJ2-1; TRBD2 matches at 8 bases. This TCR was recovered from a woman between 18 and 30 years old in good health. The sample consisted of memory (CD45RO+) T cells sorted from blood. The CDR3 DNA follows: TGTGCCAGCAGCTTAGGTGAGCGGGAGAGCAATGAGCAGTTCTTC. This sequence encodes CASSLGERESNEQFF.